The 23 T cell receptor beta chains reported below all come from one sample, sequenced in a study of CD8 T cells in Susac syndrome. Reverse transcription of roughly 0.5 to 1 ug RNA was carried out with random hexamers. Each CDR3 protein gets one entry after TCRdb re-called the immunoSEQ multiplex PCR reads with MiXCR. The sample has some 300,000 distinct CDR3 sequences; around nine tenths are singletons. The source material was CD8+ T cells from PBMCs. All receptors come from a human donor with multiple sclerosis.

This chain's CDR3 is CASSIGGRAYEQYF. The DNA of the CDR3 is TGTGCCAGTAGTATCGGCGGCAGGGCCTACGAGCAGTACTTC. This chain links TRBV19 with TRBJ2-7; D might be TRBD1 (5 bases). Germline-derived CDR1 and CDR2 are LNHDA and SQIVND (reference sequence). Trimming took off 3 bases at V and 2 bases at J, with 11 bases between the two ends. This CDR3 spans 14 amino acids.

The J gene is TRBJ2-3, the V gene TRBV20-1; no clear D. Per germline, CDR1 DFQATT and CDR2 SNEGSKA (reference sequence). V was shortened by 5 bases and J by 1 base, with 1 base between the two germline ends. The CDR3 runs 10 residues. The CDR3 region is CSARTDTQYF. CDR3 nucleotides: TGCAGTGCTCGCACAGATACGCAGTATTTT.

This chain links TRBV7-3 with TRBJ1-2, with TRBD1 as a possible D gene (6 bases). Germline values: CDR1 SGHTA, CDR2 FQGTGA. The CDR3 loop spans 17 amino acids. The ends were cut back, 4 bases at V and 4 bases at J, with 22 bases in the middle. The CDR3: CASSSPPIYREPYGYTF. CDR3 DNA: TGTGCCAGCAGCTCCCCACCGATCTACAGGGAACCCTATGGCTACACCTTC.

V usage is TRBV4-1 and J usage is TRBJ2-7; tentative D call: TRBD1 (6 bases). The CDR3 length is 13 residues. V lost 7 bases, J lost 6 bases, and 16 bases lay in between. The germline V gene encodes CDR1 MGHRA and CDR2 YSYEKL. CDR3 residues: CASTYRVGSEQYF. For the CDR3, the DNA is TGCGCCAGCACCTACAGGGTCGGGTCCGAGCAGTACTTC.

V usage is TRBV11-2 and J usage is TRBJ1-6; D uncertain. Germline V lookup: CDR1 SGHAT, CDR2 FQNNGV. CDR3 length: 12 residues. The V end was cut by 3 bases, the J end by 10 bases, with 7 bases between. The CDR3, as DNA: TGTGCCAGCAGCTTGGGCCGGTCACCCCTCCACTTT. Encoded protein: CASSLGRSPLHF.

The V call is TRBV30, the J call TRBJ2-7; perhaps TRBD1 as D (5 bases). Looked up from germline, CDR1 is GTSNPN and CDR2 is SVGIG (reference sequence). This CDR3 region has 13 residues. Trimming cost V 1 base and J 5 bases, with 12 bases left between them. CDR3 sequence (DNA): TGTGCCTGGAGTGGGGTTCAGGGCCACGAGCAGTACTTC. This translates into CAWSGVQGHEQYF.

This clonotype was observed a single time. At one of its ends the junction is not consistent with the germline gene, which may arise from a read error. The CDR3 region is CAGSSPTDPYEQYF. In DNA, the CDR3 is TGTGCCGGCAGCTCACCGACAGATCCTTACGAGCAGTACTTC. This sequence joins TRBV7-9 and TRBJ2-7, with a weak D call TRBD1 (5 bases). Germline V gene data show CDR1 as SEHNR and CDR2 as FQNEAQ (reference sequence). CDR3 length: 14 amino acids. Complete variable domain (other parts from reference TRBV7-9 and TRBJ2-7): DTGVSQNPRHKITKRGQNVTFRCDPISEHNRLYWYRQTLGQGPEFLTYFQNEAQLEKSRLLSDRFSAERPKGSFSTLEIQRTEQGDSAMYLCAGSSPTDPYEQYFGPGTRLTVT.

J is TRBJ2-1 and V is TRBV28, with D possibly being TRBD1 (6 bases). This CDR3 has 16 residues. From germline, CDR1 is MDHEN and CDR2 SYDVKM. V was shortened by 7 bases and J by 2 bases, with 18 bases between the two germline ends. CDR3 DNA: TGTGCCAGCAATCCCGACTCGACAGGCGCCTACAATGAGCAGTTCTTC. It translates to CASNPDSTGAYNEQFF.

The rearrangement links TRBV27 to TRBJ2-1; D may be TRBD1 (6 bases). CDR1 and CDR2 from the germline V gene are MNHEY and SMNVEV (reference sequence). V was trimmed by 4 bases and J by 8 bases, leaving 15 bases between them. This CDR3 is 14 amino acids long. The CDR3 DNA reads TGTGCCAGCAGTTACGGAACAGGGTCCCATGAGCAGTTCTTC. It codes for CASSYGTGSHEQFF.

CDR3 sequence reads: CASSQGNNEQFF. The CDR3 nucleotides are TGTGCCAGCAGTCAGGGAAACAATGAGCAGTTCTTC. The chain uses TRBV12-3 or TRBV12-4 and TRBJ2-1, with D maybe TRBD1 (5 bases). CDR3 length: 12 amino acids. Trimming shortened V by 5 bases and J by 5 bases, and 7 bases separated the two germline ends.

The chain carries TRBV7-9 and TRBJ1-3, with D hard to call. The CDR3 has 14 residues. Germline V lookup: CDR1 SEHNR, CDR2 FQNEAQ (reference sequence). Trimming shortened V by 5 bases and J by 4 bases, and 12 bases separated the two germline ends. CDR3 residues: CASSGGTLGNTIYF. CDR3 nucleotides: TGTGCCAGCAGCGGCGGTACTCTGGGAAACACCATATATTTT.

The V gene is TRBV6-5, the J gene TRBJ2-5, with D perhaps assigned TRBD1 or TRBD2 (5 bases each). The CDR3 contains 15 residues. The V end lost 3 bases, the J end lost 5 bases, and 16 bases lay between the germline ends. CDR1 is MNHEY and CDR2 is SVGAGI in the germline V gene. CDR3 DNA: TGTGCCAGCAGTTATTCCGGGACCGGGGCCGAGACCCAGTACTTC. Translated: CASSYSGTGAETQYF.

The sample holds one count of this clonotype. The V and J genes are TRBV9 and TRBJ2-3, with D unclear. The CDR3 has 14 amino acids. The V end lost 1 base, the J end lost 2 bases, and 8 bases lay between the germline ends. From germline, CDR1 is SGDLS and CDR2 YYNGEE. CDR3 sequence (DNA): TGTGCCAGCAGCGTAAGCAGTCCCACAGATACGCAGTATTTT. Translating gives CASSVSSPTDTQYF.

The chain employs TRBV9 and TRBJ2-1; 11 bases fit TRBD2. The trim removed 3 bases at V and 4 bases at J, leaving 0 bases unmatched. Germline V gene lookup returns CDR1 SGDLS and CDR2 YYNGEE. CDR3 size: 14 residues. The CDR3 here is CASSASGRYNEQFF. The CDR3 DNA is TGTGCCAGCAGCGCTAGCGGGAGGTACAATGAGCAGTTCTTC.

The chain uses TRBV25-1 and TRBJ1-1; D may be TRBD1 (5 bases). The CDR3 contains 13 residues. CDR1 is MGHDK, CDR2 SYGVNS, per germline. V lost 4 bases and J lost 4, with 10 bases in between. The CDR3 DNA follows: TGTGCCAGCAGTGCGCCGGGGGGCACTGAAGCTTTCTTT. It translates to CASSAPGGTEAFF.

CDR3 nucleotide sequence: TGCAGCGTGGTAGGAGGGATCTCCTACGAGCAGTACTTC. Translated: CSVVGGISYEQYF. The V gene is TRBV29-1, the J gene TRBJ2-7; a possible D gene is TRBD2 (6 bases). V lost 6 bases, J lost 0 bases, and 12 bases lay in between. Germline CDR1 reads SQVTM; CDR2 reads ANQGSEA. The CDR3 runs 13 residues.

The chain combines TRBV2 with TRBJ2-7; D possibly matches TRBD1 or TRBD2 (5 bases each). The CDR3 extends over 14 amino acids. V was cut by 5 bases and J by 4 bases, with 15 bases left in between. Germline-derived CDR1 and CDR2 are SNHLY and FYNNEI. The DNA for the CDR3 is TGTGCCAGCAGTCCCGGGACCTCCAGGTACGAGCAGTACTTC. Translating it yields CASSPGTSRYEQYF. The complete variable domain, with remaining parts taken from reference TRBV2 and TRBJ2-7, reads EPEVTQTPSHQVTQMGQEVILRCVPISNHLYFYWYRQILGQKVEFLVSFYNNEISEKSEIFDDQFSVERPDGSNFTLKIRSTKLEDSAMYFCASSPGTSRYEQYFGPGTRLTVT.

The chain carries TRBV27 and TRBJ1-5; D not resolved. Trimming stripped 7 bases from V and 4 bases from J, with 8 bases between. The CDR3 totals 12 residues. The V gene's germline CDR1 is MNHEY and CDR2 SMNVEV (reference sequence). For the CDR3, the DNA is TGTGCCAGCAAAAACCCTAATCAGCCCCAGCATTTT. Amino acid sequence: CASKNPNQPQHF.

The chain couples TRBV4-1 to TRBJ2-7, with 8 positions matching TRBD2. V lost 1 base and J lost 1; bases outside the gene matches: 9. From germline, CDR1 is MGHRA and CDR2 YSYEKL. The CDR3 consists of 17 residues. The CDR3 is CASSQGGAGLVSYEQYF. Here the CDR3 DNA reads TGCGCCAGCAGCCAAGGGGGTGCGGGACTAGTTTCCTACGAGCAGTACTTC.

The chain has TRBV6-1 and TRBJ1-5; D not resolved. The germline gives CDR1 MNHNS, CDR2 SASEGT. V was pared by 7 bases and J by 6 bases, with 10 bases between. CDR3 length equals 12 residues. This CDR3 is CASKDGTQPQHF. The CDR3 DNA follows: TGTGCCAGCAAGGACGGAACTCAGCCCCAGCATTTT.

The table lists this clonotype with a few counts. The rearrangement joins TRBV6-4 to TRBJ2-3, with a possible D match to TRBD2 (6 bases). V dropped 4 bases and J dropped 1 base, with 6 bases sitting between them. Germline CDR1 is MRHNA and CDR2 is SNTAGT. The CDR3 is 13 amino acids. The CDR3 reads CASSASGTDTQYF. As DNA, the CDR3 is TGTGCCAGCAGTGCTAGCGGCACAGATACGCAGTATTTT.

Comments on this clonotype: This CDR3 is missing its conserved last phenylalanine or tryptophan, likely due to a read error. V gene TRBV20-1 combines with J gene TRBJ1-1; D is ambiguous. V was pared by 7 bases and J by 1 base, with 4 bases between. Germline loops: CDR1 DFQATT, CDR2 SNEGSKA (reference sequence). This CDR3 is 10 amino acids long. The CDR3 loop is CSVRNTEAFV. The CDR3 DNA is TGCAGTGTTCGGAACACTGAAGCTTTCGTT.

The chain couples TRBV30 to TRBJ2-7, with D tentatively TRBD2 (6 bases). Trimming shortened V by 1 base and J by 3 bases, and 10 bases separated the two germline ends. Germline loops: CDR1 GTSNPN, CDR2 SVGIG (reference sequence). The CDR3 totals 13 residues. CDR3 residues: CAWSEAGHYEQYF. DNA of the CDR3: TGTGCCTGGAGTGAGGCGGGGCACTACGAGCAGTACTTC.